The 21 T cell receptor beta chains listed next were all sequenced from one sample in a study of control samples from healthy donors and cancer patients. This table comes from immunoSEQ multiplex PCR, and its TCRdb copy is limited to in-frame clones, with some not included. The repertoire holds about 160,000 clones, with about 94% as singletons. Sequenced input: blood. The receptors were gathered from a woman aged 25 to 39 in good health.

This clone was seen a single time. J is TRBJ2-3 and V is TRBV5-1; 10 bases line up with TRBD2. Losses at the gene ends were 5 bases for V and 0 bases for J; bases not matched to a gene: 6. This CDR3 spans 16 amino acids. CDR1 is SGHRS, CDR2 YFSETQ, per germline. The CDR3 coding sequence is TGCGCCAGCAGACCTTCTAGCGGGGGTAGCACAGATACGCAGTATTTT. Its translation is CASRPSSGGSTDTQYF.

The rearrangement links TRBV6-5 to TRBJ1-6, with a weak D call TRBD1 (6 bases). V lost 2 bases to trimming and J lost 5 bases, with 10 bases between them. The CDR3 has 15 amino acids. CDR1 and CDR2 from the germline V gene are MNHEY and SVGAGI. The CDR3, as DNA: TGTGCCAGCAGTTACCACGGACAGAATAATTCACCCCTCCACTTT. This gives the protein CASSYHGQNNSPLHF.

The chain has TRBV7-2 and TRBJ2-1, with 12 bases fitting TRBD2. Germline lookup yields CDR1 SGHTA and CDR2 FQGNSA. V lost 2 bases and J lost 7; bases outside the gene matches: 6. The CDR3 is made up of 16 amino acids. This chain's CDR3 is CASSLMGLAGGNEQFF. CDR3 nucleotides: TGTGCCAGCAGCTTAATGGGTCTAGCGGGAGGGAATGAGCAGTTCTTC.

DNA for the CDR3: TGTGCCAGCAGTCTTCATTATAGCAATCAGCCCCAGCATTTT. Protein sequence: CASSLHYSNQPQHF. The chain carries TRBV7-2 and TRBJ1-5; D ambiguous. V lost 6 bases, J lost 0 bases, and 9 bases lay in between. Germline V CDR1 and CDR2: SGHTA, FQGNSA. This CDR3 comprises 14 residues. The full variable domain, completed using reference TRBV7-2 and TRBJ1-5, is GAGVSQSPSNKVTEKGKDVELRCDPISGHTALYWYRQSLGQGLEFLIYFQGNSAPDKSGLPSDRFSAERTGGSVSTLTIQRTQQEDSAVYLCASSLHYSNQPQHFGDGTRLSIL.

The V gene is TRBV5-4, the J gene TRBJ2-1; 9 bases fit TRBD1. The V segment lost 4 bases and the J segment 4 bases; nucleotides outside the gene matches: 6. Germline V gene data show CDR1 as SGHNT and CDR2 as YYREEE (reference sequence). The CDR3 extends over 15 amino acids. The CDR3 DNA follows: TGTGCCAGCAGCCAGGGACAGGGAATGTACAATGAGCAGTTCTTC. Translated: CASSQGQGMYNEQFF. The variable domain in full, with the rest retrieved from reference TRBV5-4 and TRBJ2-1, is ETGVTQSPTHLIKTRGQQVTLRCSSQSGHNTVSWYQQALGQGPQFIFQYYREEENGRGNFPPRFSGLQFPNYSSELNVNALELDDSALYLCASSQGQGMYNEQFFGPGTRLTVL.

The gene calls are TRBV4-2 and TRBJ2-7; TRBD2 agrees at 8 bases. Trimming cost V 6 bases and J 4 bases; bases outside gene matches: 8. The length of the CDR3 is 14 residues. CDR1 is LGHNA and CDR2 is YNFKEQ in the germline V gene. CDR3 sequence: CASSPGLAAYEQYF. DNA of the CDR3: TGTGCCAGCAGTCCCGGACTAGCTGCATACGAGCAGTACTTC.

The chain joins TRBV28 to TRBJ2-2; no clear D. The CDR3 sequence is 14 residues long. V was cut by 6 bases and J by 1 base, with 9 bases left in between. In germline, CDR1 is MDHEN, CDR2 SYDVKM. The CDR3 DNA is TGTGCCAGCAGAGAGCGCCTGAACACCGGGGAGCTGTTTTTT. Amino acid sequence: CASRERLNTGELFF.

The rearrangement uses TRBV19 and TRBJ2-3, with 7 positions matching TRBD2. Germline V gene data show CDR1 as LNHDA and CDR2 as SQIVND (reference sequence). This CDR3 has 15 amino acids. V trimming: 6 bases; J trimming: 4 bases; junction bases outside the gene matches: 10. For the CDR3, the DNA is TGTGCCAGTAGCCTACTAGCGCTGCGACCAGATACGCAGTATTTT. This translates into CASSLLALRPDTQYF.

The gene calls are TRBV2 and TRBJ1-4, with 8 nucleotides matching TRBD1. The CDR3 is 17 amino acids. CDR1 is SNHLY, CDR2 FYNNEI, per germline. V lost 4 bases, J lost 0 bases, and 7 bases stayed unmatched. The CDR3 DNA follows: TGTGCCAGCAGTGTTCAGGGGGCAAGTTCAACTAATGAAAAACTGTTTTTT. The encoded protein is CASSVQGASSTNEKLFF.

The chain is built from TRBV28 and TRBJ1-1; TRBD1 matches at 7 bases. The CDR3 has 11 amino acids. The trim removed 7 bases at V and 11 bases at J, leaving 7 bases unmatched. The V gene's germline CDR1 is MDHEN and CDR2 SYDVKM. The CDR3 DNA reads as TGTGCCAGCACCTTACAGGGGAGGGCTTTCTTT. Translating gives CASTLQGRAFF.

This clone was seen a single time. The chain links TRBV7-9 to TRBJ1-1, with TRBD1 matching 7 bases. Per germline, CDR1 SEHNR and CDR2 FQNEAQ (reference sequence). CDR3 length: 13 residues. V lost 6 bases and J lost 1; bases outside the gene matches: 2. In nucleotides, the CDR3 is TGTGCCAGCAGGGACAGGTCGAACACTGAAGCTTTCTTT. This codes for CASRDRSNTEAFF. The whole variable domain, remainder taken from reference TRBV7-9 and TRBJ1-1, is DTGVSQNPRHKITKRGQNVTFRCDPISEHNRLYWYRQTLGQGPEFLTYFQNEAQLEKSRLLSDRFSAERPKGSFSTLEIQRTEQGDSAMYLCASRDRSNTEAFFGQGTRLTVV.

V gene TRBV27 combines with J gene TRBJ2-1; 9 bases are a match to TRBD2. CDR1 is MNHEY and CDR2 is SMNVEV in the germline V gene (reference sequence). The CDR3 consists of 15 residues. The junction had 12 bases not matched to a gene; V was cut back by 7 bases and J by 8 bases. The CDR3 loop reads CASKVWREGLDEQFF. CDR3 DNA: TGTGCCAGCAAGGTTTGGCGGGAGGGCCTCGATGAGCAGTTCTTC.

J is TRBJ2-2 and V is TRBV5-1, with D hard to call. Trimming pared 4 bases from V and 5 bases from J, leaving 12 bases between. The V gene's germline CDR1 is SGHRS and CDR2 YFSETQ. This CDR3 has 14 residues. The CDR3 nucleotides are TGCGCCAGCAGCCCCCAAGTAATTACCGGGGAGCTGTTTTTT. Protein product: CASSPQVITGELFF. Looking up the rest from reference TRBV5-1 and TRBJ2-2 gives the full variable domain: KAGVTQTPRYLIKTRGQQVTLSCSPISGHRSVSWYQQTPGQGLQFLFEYFSETQRNKGNFPGRFSGRQFSNSRSEMNVSTLELGDSALYLCASSPQVITGELFFGEGSRLTVL.

J is TRBJ2-3 and V is TRBV19; D gene uncertain. V lost 11 bases to trimming and J lost 1 base, with 19 bases between them. The CDR3 contains 15 residues. CDR1 is LNHDA, CDR2 SQIVND, per germline (reference sequence). The CDR3 spells CAPPAPGNRTDTQYF. DNA for the CDR3: TGTGCCCCCCCTGCCCCGGGCAACCGCACAGATACGCAGTATTTT. Full variable domain (missing parts from reference TRBV19 and TRBJ2-3): DGGITQSPKYLFRKEGQNVTLSCEQNLNHDAMYWYRQDPGQGLRLIYYSQIVNDFQKGDIAEGYSVSREKKESFPLTVTSAQKNPTAFYLCAPPAPGNRTDTQYFGPGTRLTVL.

The V and J genes are TRBV6-5 and TRBJ1-1, with no clear D. The CDR3 extends over 13 amino acids. The germline gives CDR1 MNHEY, CDR2 SVGAGI. V lost 0 bases to trimming and J lost 6 bases, with 8 bases between them. CDR3 DNA sequence: TGTGCCAGCAGTTACTCACCGGGGTCTGAAGCTTTCTTT. Its translation is CASSYSPGSEAFF.

The V gene is TRBV14, the J gene TRBJ2-5; D might be TRBD2 (5 bases). V was cut by 4 bases and J by 5 bases, with 8 bases left in between. Germline V gene data show CDR1 as SGHDN and CDR2 as FVKESK. The CDR3 has 12 amino acids. The CDR3, as DNA: TGTGCCAGCAGCCCGGGCGGGGAGACCCAGTACTTC. It is translated as CASSPGGETQYF.

This chain joins TRBV19 and TRBJ2-3; 9 bases are shared with TRBD2. The germline V gene encodes CDR1 LNHDA and CDR2 SQIVND (reference sequence). The V and J ends lost 2 bases and 0 bases, in that order; junction bases with no gene match: 6. The CDR3 spans 17 residues. CDR3 bases: TGTGCCAGTAGTATATTTCAAAGCGGGGGGAGCACAGATACGCAGTATTTT. Residues: CASSIFQSGGSTDTQYF.

The CDR3 region has the DNA TGTGCCTGGAGTCCTCTGGGGGAGACCCAGTACTTC. Its translation: CAWSPLGETQYF. V usage is TRBV30 and J usage is TRBJ2-5, with unresolved D. The CDR3 covers 12 residues. The V gene lost 2 bases and the J gene lost 5 bases, with 9 bases spanning the gap. CDR1 is GTSNPN and CDR2 is SVGIG in the germline V gene (reference sequence).

The V and J genes are TRBV28 and TRBJ1-2; D possibly corresponds to TRBD1 (6 bases). Germline V CDR1 and CDR2: MDHEN, SYDVKM. The CDR3 spans 16 residues. Trimming removed 4 bases at V and 4 bases at J, with 19 bases between. CDR3 residues: CASSSPGSGQIYGYTF. In nucleotides, the CDR3 is TGTGCCAGCAGTTCCCCAGGGTCCGGACAGATCTATGGCTACACCTTC.

The V gene is TRBV27, the J gene TRBJ1-4; D call uncertain. The CDR3 extends over 13 amino acids. V was clipped by 8 bases and J by 8 bases, with 15 bases between them. CDR1 is MNHEY and CDR2 is SMNVEV in the germline V gene (reference sequence). DNA for the CDR3: TGTGCCAGCTTAGGATCGTCGGGCGAAAAACTGTTTTTT. Translating it yields CASLGSSGEKLFF.

This chain uses TRBV4-3 with TRBJ2-7; D is unresolved. The CDR3 runs to 13 residues. The germline V gene encodes CDR1 LGHNA and CDR2 YSLEER. Between the trimmed V and J ends, which lost 0 bases and 2 bases, there was a span of 5 bases. This chain's CDR3 is CASSQERPYEQYF. CDR3 in DNA: TGCGCCAGCAGCCAAGAACGGCCCTACGAGCAGTACTTC.